This note documents a single T cell receptor (beta chain) sequence. Its recognized antigen is unknown. The data derive from a study of CXCR3-negative and CXCR3-positive naive CD8 T cells (dated by TCRdb to about 2019). Regarding the complete study: About 135 million TRB reads were obtained in total, roughly 1.5 +/- 0.3 million reads per library. Diversity and physicochemical repertoire analyses were performed on about ten donors pooled from two independent experiments. Naive subsets from about 5 donors and memory cells from 3 donors were included in the TRBV-TRBJ cluster analysis. Findings and caveats that apply to the study as a whole: Because surface CD5, which is linked to self-reactivity in mice, was comparable between the naive subsets, TCR interaction strength was also inferred from the physicochemical properties of TRB CDR3s. CXCR3 expression partially decreased after cryopreservation, so most assays used freshly isolated PBMCs. TRB CDR3s from CXCR3-positive naive cells showed higher hydrophobicity (lower Kidera factor 4), lower energy, and higher strength and volume indices than CXCR3-negative naive cells. Repertoire diversity was comparably high in both naive subsets but much lower in memory CD8+ T cells. TRBV-TRBJ usage was similar between naive CXCR3-negative and CXCR3-positive cells from the same donor, while memory cells showed distinct patterns.

The reads were generated on a NextSeq 550. The Human TCR Profiling Kit (MiLaboratory) was used to make UMI-labeled 5' RACE TRB cDNA libraries. cDNA synthesis used the entire amount of extracted RNA, and PCR amplification then used the entire amount of cDNA produced. The libraries were made side by side, with each library going through the same number of PCR cycles. On the authors' methods: MIGEC and MiXCR extracted about 50,000 +/- 10,000 unique UMI-labeled TRB cDNA molecules per library, requiring at least two reads per UMI. An average of roughly 40,000 +/- 10,000 functional in-frame TRB CDR3 nucleotide clonotypes without stop codons was found per library. After downsampling to 5000 UMI-labeled TRB molecules per sample, diversity metrics, including normalized Shannon-Wiener and Chao1, were computed in VDJtools. VDJtools computed clonotype-size-weighted physicochemical properties of the central five CDR3 residues: interaction energy, strength, volume and Kidera factor 4. The reads went through TCRdb reprocessing, and each CDR3 protein sequence gets one entry with no DNA. For this entry, the V and J calls and clone size follow TCRdb and not the study's own pipeline. This sample's listing comprises about 120,000 distinct CDR3 sequences. Of the sample, around 0.38% falls within the top ten clones.

The CDR3 runs 16 residues from the cysteine to the phenylalanine. The entry carries no DNA sequence. CDR1 and CDR2 were assigned from the germline V gene as SGHRS and YFSETQ. For every CD8+ T cell subset, fewer than 350,000 cells were flow-sorted straight into RLT lysis buffer, and each subset was sorted in triplicate. To keep memory contaminants out, a stringent definition of naive CD8+ T cells was applied: CD45RO-CCR7+CD27+CD95-. Peripheral blood mononuclear cells were isolated from buffy coats by standard density gradient centrifugation. A FACSAria III was used to flow-sort naive CD8+ T cells into CXCR3-negative and CXCR3-positive populations. An RNeasy Mini Kit was used to extract total RNA from the sorted cells.

This receptor was obtained from a human donor in good health. Some clones in this sample may be carry-over from other donors' samples. The chain is assembled from TRBV5-1 and TRBJ1-1; the D call of TRBD1 rests on TCRdb alone, since no DNA is present to check it. Sequenced sample: naive CXCR3+ CD8+ T cells from blood. This specimen's cell subset or site label, per the study, means: CD45RO-CCR7+CD27+CD95- naive CD8+ T cells expressing CXCR3 (TNR3+). The CDR3 has the sequence CASSAGQELRDTEAFF.